These T cell receptor beta chains were read from a single sample in a study of shared clonotypes between healthy human individuals. The protocol was immunoSEQ multiplex PCR, while the TCRdb copy is restricted to in-frame clones and leaves out a portion. In the table there are around 430,000 clones, roughly 77% of which are singletons. The sequencing input was PBMCs. The receptors here all came from a middle-aged woman in good health. Some clones in this sample may be carry-over from other donors' samples. Each CDR3 is given with its conserved first and last residue. A D gene is named only where the DNA matches it firmly. The size of a clone is reported for some rows only, either as once, few or many, or as a class for expanded clones.

V gene	D gene	clone size	J gene	CDR3 protein	CDR3 DNA
TRBV5-1	.	.	TRBJ2-1	CASSFTGGLKNEQFF	TGCGCCAGCAGCTTCACGGGGGGCCTAAAGAATGAGCAGTTCTTC
TRBV7-2	TRBD1	.	TRBJ2-6	CASSLVGTGGSGANVLTF	TGTGCCAGCAGCTTAGTTGGGACAGGGGGCTCTGGGGCCAACGTCCTGACTTTC
TRBV6-5	TRBD1	once	TRBJ2-7	CASSYSTGSEQYF	TGTGCCAGCAGTTACTCGACAGGGAGCGAGCAGTACTTC
TRBV7-2	.	once	TRBJ2-1	CASSWVGVGYNEQFF	TGTGCCAGCAGCTGGGTGGGAGTGGGCTACAATGAGCAGTTCTTC
TRBV11-2	.	.	TRBJ2-1	CASSLEWGGSSYNEQFF	TGTGCCAGCAGCTTAGAATGGGGCGGTAGCTCCTACAATGAGCAGTTCTTC
TRBV9	TRBD2	.	TRBJ2-3	CASSAGLASTDTQYF	TGTGCCAGCAGCGCAGGACTAGCGAGCACAGATACGCAGTATTTT
TRBV7-3	.	.	TRBJ2-2	CASSPPSQDTGELFF	TGTGCCAGCAGCCCCCCCAGCCAGGACACCGGGGAGCTGTTTTTT
TRBV5-6	.	.	TRBJ1-5	CASSLYVVSNQPQHF	TGTGCCAGCAGCTTGTATGTCGTCAGCAATCAGCCCCAGCATTTT
TRBV4-2	TRBD2	.	TRBJ2-3	CASSQGGSTDTQYF	TGTGCCAGCAGCCAGGGAGGGAGCACAGATACGCAGTATTTT
TRBV29-1	.	.	TRBJ2-1	CSGAPDDNEQFF	TGCAGCGGCGCCCCAGACGACAATGAGCAGTTCTTC
TRBV18	TRBD2	.	TRBJ2-7	CASSPQNTGGPEQYF	TGTGCCAGCTCACCACAGAACACGGGAGGGCCCGAGCAGTACTTC
TRBV19	TRBD1	few	TRBJ2-7	CASSPGTDYEQYF	TGTGCCAGTAGTCCCGGGACAGACTACGAGCAGTACTTC
TRBV9	TRBD1	.	TRBJ1-1	CASSVGQGAILTEAFF	TGTGCCAGCAGCGTGGGACAGGGGGCAATTCTTACTGAAGCTTTCTTT
TRBV5-1	TRBD2	.	TRBJ2-7	CASSLGTSGTLYEQYF	TGCGCCAGCAGCCTGGGGACTAGCGGGACCCTCTACGAGCAGTACTTC
TRBV7-8	.	many	TRBJ2-5	CASSLEAGYAYF	TGTGCCAGCAGCTTAGAGGCTGGGTATGCGTACTTC
TRBV6-5	.	.	TRBJ2-7	CASSSRYEQYF	TGTGCCAGCAGTTCAAGGTACGAGCAGTACTTC
TRBV19	.	.	TRBJ1-2	CASSIDLEGIDGYTF	TGTGCCAGTAGTATAGATCTTGAAGGGATTGATGGCTACACCTTC
TRBV6-6	.	.	TRBJ1-2	CASSYVANYGYTF	TGTGCCAGCAGTTACGTGGCAAACTATGGCTACACCTTC
TRBV7-7	.	once	TRBJ2-3	CASSLGRGLSTDTQYF	TGTGCTAGCAGCTTAGGAAGGGGCTTAAGCACAGATACGCAGTATTTT
TRBV18	TRBD2	.	TRBJ2-1	CASSPNSGGNLNEQFF	TGTGCCAGCTCTCCAAATAGCGGGGGAAACCTCAATGAGCAGTTCTTC
TRBV19	.	.	TRBJ1-1	CASRRERQMNTEAFF	TGTGCCAGTAGAAGGGAGCGGCAGATGAACACTGAAGCTTTCTTT
TRBV28	.	.	TRBJ2-7	CARQGDRSYEQYF	TGTGCCCGCCAGGGAGACAGATCGTACGAGCAGTACTTC
TRBV30	TRBD1	.	TRBJ1-2	CAWGDREWDGCTF	TGTGCCTGGGGGGACAGGGAATGGGATGGCTGCACCTTC
TRBV11-2	TRBD1	.	TRBJ2-2	CASSVTGTGNTGELFF	TGTGCCAGCAGCGTAACCGGGACAGGGAACACCGGGGAGCTGTTTTTT
TRBV5-1	TRBD1	.	TRBJ1-1	CASSLVGTVSAFF	TGCGCCAGCAGCTTGGTGGGGACAGTTTCGGCTTTCTTT
TRBV7-9	.	.	TRBJ2-1	CASSENLGEQFF	TGTGCCAGCAGCGAGAACCTCGGGGAGCAGTTCTTC
TRBV30	.	.	TRBJ2-3	CAWSDGSSTDTQYF	TGTGCCTGGAGTGACGGGTCTAGCACAGATACGCAGTATTTT
TRBV7-2	TRBD2	.	TRBJ2-1	CASSLATSANEQFF	TGTGCCAGCAGCTTAGCGACTAGCGCCAATGAGCAGTTCTTC
TRBV29-1	.	.	TRBJ2-7	CSAQGSSYEQYF	TGCAGCGCTCAGGGAAGCTCCTACGAGCAGTACTTC
TRBV6-4	TRBD2	.	TRBJ2-7	CASSRTGRADEQYF	TGTGCCAGCAGTCGGACCGGGAGGGCCGACGAGCAGTACTTC
TRBV29-1	.	.	TRBJ2-7	CSVDVAGSYEQYF	TGCAGCGTTGACGTCGCGGGATCCTACGAGCAGTACTTC
TRBV19	.	.	TRBJ1-4	CASSISGRAGEKLFF	TGTGCCAGTAGTATATCGGGCAGGGCAGGAGAAAAACTGTTTTTT
TRBV19	TRBD1	.	TRBJ1-2	CASSRQGARGYTF	TGTGCCAGTAGTAGACAGGGGGCGCGAGGCTACACCTTC
TRBV6-1	TRBD2	.	TRBJ2-7	CASSEFISGRRHEQYF	TGTGCCAGCAGTGAATTTATTAGCGGGAGACGCCACGAGCAGTACTTC
TRBV2	TRBD2	.	TRBJ2-3	CASPLQSPGLVLRDTQYF	TGTGCCAGCCCTCTTCAGAGTCCGGGACTAGTTCTCAGAGATACGCAGTATTTT
TRBV15	TRBD1	.	TRBJ1-2	CATRSGTGAIYGYTF	TGTGCCACCAGAAGCGGGACAGGAGCCATCTATGGCTACACCTTC
TRBV11-2	.	.	TRBJ2-1	CASSLDSADEQFF	TGTGCCAGCAGCTTGGACTCGGCGGATGAGCAGTTCTTC
TRBV11-2	.	.	TRBJ2-2	CASSKQSNTGELFF	TGTGCCAGCAGCAAACAGTCGAACACCGGGGAGCTGTTTTTT
TRBV7-2	.	.	TRBJ1-2	CASSLNRGASYGYTF	TGTGCCAGCAGCCTCAACCGGGGGGCGTCCTATGGCTACACCTTC
TRBV6-6	.	.	TRBJ2-5	CASSYSAGQETQYF	TGTGCCAGCAGTTACTCGGCAGGACAAGAGACCCAGTACTTC
TRBV5-1	TRBD1	.	TRBJ1-5	CASSVTGGNQPQHF	TGCGCCAGCAGCGTGACAGGGGGGAATCAGCCCCAGCATTTT
TRBV11-2	.	.	TRBJ2-5	CASSLSADTGRETQYF	TGTGCCAGCAGCTTATCCGCCGATACGGGAAGAGAGACCCAGTACTTC
TRBV18	TRBD2	.	TRBJ2-3	CASSLSWTSGTDTQYF	TGTGCCAGCTCACTTAGTTGGACTAGCGGGACAGATACGCAGTATTTT
TRBV27	TRBD2	.	TRBJ2-3	CGSGRTDTQYF	TGTGGTAGCGGGCGCACAGATACGCAGTATTTT